The clone carrying this T cell receptor beta chain was found a few times. The CDR3 extends over 15 amino acids. Germline loops: CDR1 MNHEY, CDR2 SVGEGT. V shed 6 bases and J 0 bases; nucleotides not matched to a gene: 7. This specimen comes from a study of blood T cell repertoires in COVID-19. Study details: Sample material is recorded as cDNA or gDNA derived from T cells, B-cell-depleted T cells, or PBMCs.

Authors' processing steps: By means of reference gene primer amplification, nucleated cell counts were estimated. Sequenced by immunoSEQ multiplex PCR; TCRdb stores in-frame clones only, minus some. D and trimming were read from the DNA, whereas the V and J calls and clone size are those reported in that table. The data show hundreds of thousands of clones, 86% seen once. This clonotype originated in a woman aged 55-69 years who had recovered from COVID-19. The chain employs TRBV6-2 or TRBV6-3 and TRBJ1-2; 7 bases fit TRBD1. What was sequenced was peripheral blood. The CDR3 DNA follows: TGTGCCAGCAGCTATGGGACAGAAACTAACTATGGCTACACCTTC. It specifies CASSYGTETNYGYTF.